The rows below give T cell receptor beta chains drawn from one sample of a study of cytomegalovirus exposure and HLA in healthy donors. This table comes from immunoSEQ multiplex PCR, and its TCRdb copy is limited to in-frame clones, with some not included. The data hold 200,000 to 250,000 clones, with roughly four fifths observed a single time. Source material: PBMCs. Receptor source: a girl aged 2 to 10 in good health and CMV-seronegative. CDR3s include the opening cysteine and the closing phenylalanine or tryptophan. Each record gives: clone size, D gene, J gene, V gene, CDR3 protein, CDR3 DNA. D genes are given only for firm matches. Only some rows state a clone size, as once, few, many or a class for expanded clones.

>NA|NA|TRBJ1-2|TRBV7-9
CASSSGWDGYTF
TGTGCCAGCAGCTCGGGGTGGGATGGCTACACCTTC
>NA|NA|TRBJ2-7|TRBV14
CASSHIGTWAPYEQYF
TGTGCCAGCAGCCATATAGGGACTTGGGCACCCTACGAGCAGTACTTC
>few|NA|TRBJ2-1|TRBV19
CASTYRSNEQFF
TGTGCCAGTACCTACCGGAGCAATGAGCAGTTCTTC
>once|NA|TRBJ2-5|TRBV4-1
CASSQEGGLYSGTQYF
TGCGCCAGCAGCCAAGAGGGGGGACTTTACTCCGGGACCCAGTACTTC
>NA|TRBD2|TRBJ2-1|TRBV11-2
CASSSAGHNEQFF
TGTGCCAGCAGCTCAGCGGGGCACAATGAGCAGTTCTTC
>NA|NA|TRBJ2-7|TRBV13
CASADTSAYEQYF
TGTGCCAGCGCCGACACGAGTGCCTACGAGCAGTACTTC
>NA|TRBD2|TRBJ2-1|TRBV16
CASSRMGGTSGRAIHNEQFF
TGTGCCAGCAGCCGGATGGGGGGGACTAGCGGGAGAGCAATCCACAATGAGCAGTTCTTC
>NA|NA|TRBJ2-1|TRBV2
CASSEFGRATHNEQFF
TGTGCCAGCAGTGAATTCGGCAGGGCCACACACAATGAGCAGTTCTTC
>NA|TRBD2|TRBJ2-3|TRBV5-6
CASSLAQRGRTDTQYF
TGTGCCAGCAGCTTGGCTCAGCGGGGGCGGACAGATACGCAGTATTTT
>NA|NA|TRBJ2-7|TRBV19
CASSMGRASNEQYF
TGTGCCAGTAGTATGGGCAGGGCTTCCAACGAGCAGTACTTC
>NA|TRBD1|TRBJ1-5|TRBV19
CASSRDRVQPQHF
TGTGCCAGTAGCCGGGACAGGGTCCAGCCCCAGCATTTT
>once|NA|TRBJ1-6|TRBV5-1
CASSSAGNNSPLHF
TGCGCCAGCAGCTCGGCAGGCAATAATTCACCCCTCCACTTT
>NA|NA|TRBJ1-5|TRBV4-1
CASSQVPDTYWPQHF
TGCGCCAGCAGCCAAGTCCCGGACACTTATTGGCCCCAGCATTTT
>NA|NA|TRBJ2-3|TRBV29-1
CSVEGVLTDTQYF
TGCAGCGTCGAAGGTGTCCTCACAGATACGCAGTATTTT
>NA|TRBD1|TRBJ1-5|TRBV15
CATSSEGQRNQPQHF
TGTGCCACCAGCTCGGAGGGACAGAGAAATCAGCCCCAGCATTTT
>NA|NA|TRBJ2-7|TRBV19
CASTPRWASYEQYF
TGTGCCAGTACCCCCCGTTGGGCCTCCTACGAGCAGTACTTC
>NA|NA|TRBJ2-3|TRBV14
CASSPFTDTQYF
TGTGCCAGCAGCCCGTTCACAGATACGCAGTATTTT
>NA|NA|TRBJ2-3|TRBV30
CAWRRRDPDTQYF
TGTGCCTGGAGAAGGCGGGACCCAGATACGCAGTATTTT
>few|NA|TRBJ2-1|TRBV29-1
CSVTEGSGHNEQFF
TGCAGCGTTACCGAGGGTAGCGGTCACAATGAGCAGTTCTTC
>NA|TRBD1|TRBJ1-1|TRBV10-3
CAITVATGQGTEAFF
TGTGCCATCACCGTAGCGACAGGGCAGGGGACTGAAGCTTTCTTT
>NA|NA|TRBJ2-3|TRBV14
CASSHYRASTDTQYF
TGTGCCAGCAGCCACTACAGGGCTAGCACAGATACGCAGTATTTT
>NA|TRBD2|TRBJ2-2|TRBV12-5
CASGYGREAGELFF
TGTGCTAGTGGTTACGGCCGGGAGGCCGGGGAGCTGTTTTTT
>NA|NA|TRBJ2-1|TRBV10-1
CASSNYNEQFF
TGCGCCAGCAGCAACTACAATGAGCAGTTCTTC
>NA|NA|TRBJ2-5|TRBV10-3
CAIRAGRSNQETQYF
TGTGCCATCAGGGCCGGGAGATCTAACCAAGAGACCCAGTACTTC
>NA|TRBD2|TRBJ2-7|TRBV27
CASRAGVKTYEQYF
TGTGCCAGCAGGGCGGGAGTGAAGACCTACGAGCAGTACTTC
>NA|TRBD1|TRBJ1-2|TRBV2
CASSETWTGGSGYTF
TGTGCCAGCAGTGAAACTTGGACAGGGGGTAGTGGCTACACCTTC
>NA|NA|TRBJ1-2|TRBV6-5
CASSYSQGSLGGGYTF
TGTGCCAGCAGTTACTCCCAGGGGAGCCTCGGGGGGGGCTACACCTTC
>NA|NA|TRBJ1-2|TRBV29-1
CSVEVWGVGGYTF
TGCAGCGTTGAGGTTTGGGGCGTTGGAGGCTACACCTTC